The rows below give T cell receptor beta chains drawn from one sample of a study of blood T cell repertoires in COVID-19. Clones were sequenced by immunoSEQ multiplex PCR, and TCRdb holds only the in-frame ones, with some missing. Of around 140,000 clones listed, about nine tenths were seen once; the top ten hold around 38%. The sequenced sample was peripheral blood. The receptors were gathered from a man aged 45-65 years who had recovered from COVID-19. Each CDR3 is given with its conserved first and last residue. The D gene is left open where the match is weak. Only some rows state a clone size, as once, few, many or a class for expanded clones.

>.|TRBJ2-7|.|TRBV10-1
TGCGCCAGCAGTGACCTTTCCTACGAGCAGTACTTC
CASSDLSYEQYF
>.|TRBJ1-1|.|TRBV4-1
TGCGCCAGCAGCCAAGATGCGGGCAACACTGAAGCTTTCTTT
CASSQDAGNTEAFF
>.|TRBJ2-7|TRBD1|TRBV9
TGTGCCAGCAGCGTAGATCCCCGGGACAGCTCCTACGAGCAGTACTTC
CASSVDPRDSSYEQYF
>.|TRBJ2-1|TRBD1|TRBV5-1
TGCGCCAGCAGCTCGGACAGGGTGGACAATGAGCAGTTCTTC
CASSSDRVDNEQFF
>.|TRBJ1-1|.|TRBV5-1
TGCGCCAGCAGCTTGATCGGAGGTAACACTGAAGCTTTCTTT
CASSLIGGNTEAFF
>.|TRBJ2-5|.|TRBV2
TGTGCCAGCAGTGAACGAAGGGACTCACAATCCGTCCAGTACTTC
CASSERRDSQSVQYF
>.|TRBJ1-2|TRBD1|TRBV7-9
TGTGCCAGCAGCGGACAGGATCCTTATGGCTACACCTTC
CASSGQDPYGYTF
>.|TRBJ2-2|.|TRBV30
TGTGCCTGGAGTGTATCCGCGGGGTTGTACACCGGGGAGCTGTTTTTT
CAWSVSAGLYTGELFF
>.|TRBJ2-7|.|TRBV5-6
TGTGCCAGCAGCTTGAGGGGGATATTAGGCGAGCAGTACTTC
CASSLRGILGEQYF
>.|TRBJ2-1|TRBD2|TRBV6-6
TGTGCCAGCAGTCGGCCGAGGACTAGCGGGGGGGGTAGGCGAAATGAGCAGTTCTTC
CASSRPRTSGGGRRNEQFF
>.|TRBJ2-7|TRBD2|TRBV6-2/TRBV6-3
TGTGCCAGCAGTTTAGCGGGTCCCCACGAGCAGTACTTC
CASSLAGPHEQYF
>once|TRBJ2-3|.|TRBV11-2
TGTGCCAGCAGCTTAAGGACAGCCGACACAGATACGCAGTATTTT
CASSLRTADTDTQYF
>.|TRBJ1-5|.|TRBV14
TGTGCCAGCAGCCAGGGAGTTAACAATCAGCCCCAGCATTTT
CASSQGVNNQPQHF
>.|TRBJ2-6|.|TRBV9
TGTGCCAGCAGCGTAGAGAGAAACGTCCTGACTTTC
CASSVERNVLTF
>few|TRBJ1-2|TRBD1|TRBV6-1
TGTGCCAGCAGAGAAGGACAGGGGGTCGATGGCTACACCTTC
CASREGQGVDGYTF
>.|TRBJ2-3|.|TRBV5-1
TGCGCCAGCAGCTTGGTTGCGGGGGCCACAGATACGCAGTATTTT
CASSLVAGATDTQYF
>few|TRBJ1-1|.|TRBV28
TGTGCCAGCAGGAGAACGATGAACACTGAAGCTTTCTTT
CASRRTMNTEAFF
>.|TRBJ2-7|TRBD2|TRBV7-2
TGTGCCAGCAGCATACATAGCGGGGGGGCCTACGAGCAGTACTTC
CASSIHSGGAYEQYF
>.|TRBJ1-5|TRBD1|TRBV6-5
TGTGCCAGCAGTTTAGGGACAGGGGGACTCAATCAGCCCCAGCATTTT
CASSLGTGGLNQPQHF
>.|TRBJ2-1|.|TRBV20-1
TGCAGTGCTTCCCAGGAAAATGAGCAGTTCTTC
CSASQENEQFF
>.|TRBJ2-3|.|TRBV3-1/TRBV3-2
TGTGCCAGCAGCCAAGAACGGGGGAGGACAGATACGCAGTATTTT
CASSQERGRTDTQYF
>.|TRBJ1-2|.|TRBV12-3/TRBV12-4
TGTGCCAGCAGCCGCCGGGACATTGGCTACACCTTC
CASSRRDIGYTF
>.|TRBJ2-3|.|TRBV19
TGTGCCAGTAGTATAGGAGGAACATCCACAGATACGCAGTATTTT
CASSIGGTSTDTQYF
>.|TRBJ1-3|.|TRBV9
TGTGCCAGCAGCGGACAGACAGGTTCTGGAAACACCATATATTTT
CASSGQTGSGNTIYF